This passage covers 18 T cell receptor beta chains from one sample sequenced in a study of cytomegalovirus exposure and HLA in healthy donors. The PCR made use of 60 Vbeta and 13 Jbeta primers. This table comes from immunoSEQ multiplex PCR, and its TCRdb copy is limited to in-frame clones, with some not included. The sample comprises about 150,000 clones, approximately 80% of which are singletons, and less than 2% rests with the top ten. The sequenced material came from PBMCs. These receptors were obtained from a woman under 30 in good health and CMV-seronegative.

This sequence joins TRBV7-9 and TRBJ2-6; D might be TRBD1 (5 bases). V shed 3 bases and J shed 3 bases, with 9 bases lying between them. In germline, CDR1 is SEHNR, CDR2 FQNEAQ (reference sequence). The length of the CDR3 is 15 residues. The CDR3 is CASSFQGVGANVLTF. The CDR3 region has the DNA TGTGCCAGCAGCTTTCAAGGGGTTGGGGCCAACGTCCTGACTTTC.

The gene calls are TRBV2 and TRBJ2-1; 9 bases are shared with TRBD1. V dropped 8 bases and J dropped 5; count of bases not matched to a gene: 7. CDR3 length equals 14 residues. The germline V gene has CDR1 SNHLY and CDR2 FYNNEI. The CDR3 DNA reads TGTGCCAGCGCCACGGACAGGGGACACAATGAGCAGTTCTTC. It codes for CASATDRGHNEQFF. The variable domain in full, with the rest retrieved from reference TRBV2 and TRBJ2-1, is EPEVTQTPSHQVTQMGQEVILRCVPISNHLYFYWYRQILGQKVEFLVSFYNNEISEKSEIFDDQFSVERPDGSNFTLKIRSTKLEDSAMYFCASATDRGHNEQFFGPGTRLTVL.

This clone turned up a few times. This chain joins TRBV2 and TRBJ1-5; D not certain. The V and J ends lost 2 bases and 4 bases respectively, with 6 bases between them. This CDR3 region has 13 residues. Germline assignment: CDR1 SNHLY and CDR2 FYNNEI. Here the CDR3 reads CASSESENQPQHF. CDR3 sequence (DNA): TGTGCCAGCAGTGAAAGTGAGAATCAGCCCCAGCATTTT.

The chain couples TRBV2 to TRBJ2-3; TRBD2 agrees at 13 bases. With 5 bases clipped from V and 9 bases from J, the junction kept 5 bases outside the gene matches. Per the germline V gene, CDR1 is SNHLY and CDR2 is FYNNEI. CDR3 length equals 14 residues. The CDR3 protein is CASSYGLAGVTQYF. The CDR3, as DNA: TGTGCCAGCAGTTACGGACTAGCGGGGGTAACGCAGTATTTT.

This clone has a handful of counts. The rearrangement joins TRBV19 to TRBJ1-2; 7 nucleotides line up with TRBD1. The V segment lost 3 bases and the J segment 4 bases; nucleotides outside the gene matches: 2. CDR3 length: 13 residues. Germline V CDR1 and CDR2: LNHDA, SQIVND (reference sequence). The CDR3 reads CASSIGQAYGYTF. CDR3 coding DNA: TGTGCCAGTAGTATTGGACAGGCCTATGGCTACACCTTC.

The chain uses TRBV30 and TRBJ1-4, with a tentative D call TRBD1 (6 bases). Trimming removed 3 bases from V and 1 base from J, with 18 bases in between. Germline V lookup: CDR1 GTSNPN, CDR2 SVGIG (reference sequence). This CDR3 comprises 17 residues. CDR3 in amino acids: CAWSRDNFYLTNEKLFF. CDR3 sequence (DNA): TGTGCCTGGAGCCGGGACAATTTTTACTTAACTAATGAAAAACTGTTTTTT.

This chain links TRBV15 with TRBJ2-7; a possible D gene is TRBD1 (5 bases). From germline, CDR1 is LNHNV and CDR2 YYDKDF (reference sequence). The germline V and J ends were trimmed by 1 base and 4 bases, with 5 bases remaining between them. CDR3 length equals 12 residues. DNA for the CDR3: TGTGCCACCAGCAGAGCAGGGTACGAGCAGTACTTC. Its protein product is CATSRAGYEQYF.

The table lists this clone with a count of one. Relative to the germline gene, one junction end is altered; a read error may explain this. J is TRBJ2-5 and V is TRBV7-9; D unclear. Germline CDR1 reads SEHNR; CDR2 reads FQNEAQ (reference sequence). There are 11 residues in the CDR3. The CDR3 reads CSSTLRETQYF. CDR3 nucleotides: TGTTCCAGCACCCTTCGGGAGACCCAGTACTTC.

The chain is built from TRBV6-5 and TRBJ1-2; 9 bases map to TRBD1. Per germline, CDR1 MNHEY and CDR2 SVGAGI. CDR3 size: 13 residues. V dropped 11 bases and J dropped 5; count of bases not matched to a gene: 9. The CDR3 protein is CAAGPGTGYGYTF. CDR3 nucleotides: TGTGCCGCAGGTCCCGGGACAGGGTATGGCTACACCTTC.

The J gene is TRBJ1-2, the V gene TRBV7-9, with D perhaps matching TRBD1 (5 bases). Per germline, CDR1 SEHNR and CDR2 FQNEAQ (reference sequence). This CDR3 spans 13 amino acids. V lost 1 base and J lost 8, with 11 bases in between. The CDR3 nucleotides read TGTGCCAGCAGCTTAGGACAGCTACTGGGCTACACCTTC. Encoded protein: CASSLGQLLGYTF.

This clone was seen once. The chain uses TRBV5-1 and TRBJ2-5; TRBD2 aligns across 8 bases. Germline V gives CDR1 SGHRS, CDR2 YFSETQ. V trimming: 1 base; J trimming: 2 bases; junction bases outside the gene matches: 7. This CDR3 region has 16 residues. The CDR3 is CASSLMGSGVQETQYF. Written as DNA, the CDR3 is TGCGCCAGCAGCTTGATGGGTAGCGGGGTTCAAGAGACCCAGTACTTC.

The chain carries TRBV5-1 and TRBJ1-1; no firm D call. Germline CDR1 reads SGHRS; CDR2 reads YFSETQ. This CDR3 contains 13 residues. With 4 bases removed from V and 0 bases from J, the gap between germline ends came to 7 bases. This CDR3 is CASSPDLNTEAFF. The CDR3 nucleotides are TGCGCCAGCAGCCCGGACTTGAACACTGAAGCTTTCTTT.

This clone was seen more than once but under ten times. The V and J genes are TRBV23-1 and TRBJ1-3, with D possibly TRBD1 on 5 matching bases. TRBV23-1 is reported as an ORF; its role is uncertain. Between the trimmed V and J ends, which lost 3 bases and 11 bases, there was a span of 20 bases. CDR3 length equals 15 residues. This CDR3 is CASSHLRVLVEPIYF. The CDR3 region has the DNA TGCGCCAGCAGTCACCTCAGGGTCCTAGTCGAACCCATATATTTT.

The chain recombines TRBV13 with TRBJ2-1; D is unresolved. Germline values: CDR1 PRHDT, CDR2 FYEKMQ (reference sequence). The germline V and J ends were trimmed by 3 bases and 3 bases, with 6 bases remaining between them. This CDR3 has 13 residues. For the CDR3, the DNA is TGTGCCAGCAGCTTCGCCGGCTACAATGAGCAGTTCTTC. This sequence encodes CASSFAGYNEQFF. Using reference TRBV13 and TRBJ2-1 for the parts outside the CDR3, the full variable domain is AAGVIQSPRHLIKEKRETATLKCYPIPRHDTVYWYQQGPGQDPQFLISFYEKMQSDKGSIPDRFSAQQFSDYHSELNMSSLELGDSALYFCASSFAGYNEQFFGPGTRLTVL.

V gene TRBV28 combines with J gene TRBJ2-2; 7 positions match TRBD2. This CDR3 is built from 16 residues. Trimming removed 1 base from V and 2 bases from J; junction bases left unmatched: 4. CDR1 and CDR2 from the germline V gene are MDHEN and SYDVKM. CDR3 nucleotide sequence: TGTGCCAGCAGTTTATCTCTAGCGGCCAACACCGGGGAGCTGTTTTTT. Amino acids: CASSLSLAANTGELFF.

The gene calls are TRBV5-4 and TRBJ2-7, with 8 nucleotides matching TRBD1. This CDR3 contains 15 residues. Germline V CDR1 and CDR2: SGHNT, YYREEE (reference sequence). V shed 0 bases, J shed 3 bases, and the junction held 5 bases outside the gene matches. The CDR3 nucleotides read TGTGCCAGCAGCTTGGCTCGTACAGGGGGCTACGAGCAGTACTTC. Translated, it gives CASSLARTGGYEQYF.

CDR3 protein: CASSQGHRTYNEQFF. As DNA, the CDR3 is TGTGCCAGCAGCCAAGGACACCGAACCTACAATGAGCAGTTCTTC. The J gene is TRBJ2-1, the V gene TRBV4-2; D is unclear. Germline V gene lookup returns CDR1 LGHNA and CDR2 YNFKEQ. The CDR3 runs 15 residues. The V end was cut by 1 base, the J end by 2 bases, with 9 bases between.

V usage is TRBV6-4 and J usage is TRBJ2-7; a possible D gene is TRBD1 (5 bases). Trimming left V 1 base short and J 3 bases short, with 7 bases between. This CDR3 is 13 amino acids long. Germline V lookup: CDR1 MRHNA, CDR2 SNTAGT. The CDR3 nucleotides are TGTGCCAGCAGTGACTACCAGGGCTACGAGCAGTACTTC. Translation: CASSDYQGYEQYF.